Listed below are T cell receptor beta chains from one sample, sequenced in a study of blood T cell repertoires in COVID-19. Assay: immunoSEQ multiplex PCR; the TCRdb copy retains only in-frame clones and omits some. There are 350,000 to 450,000 clones in the sample; 90% to 95% occur only once, and about 0.83% lies in the top ten. Source material: PBMCs or T cells enriched from blood (not recorded which). These receptors were taken from a woman in her thirties or forties who had been exposed to COVID-19. CDR3s include the opening cysteine and the closing phenylalanine or tryptophan. A D gene is named only where the DNA matches it firmly. Size is stated for part of the rows, as once, few or many counts, or as a class when the clone is expanded.

v_call: TRBV10-1
clone_size: few
d_call: TRBD1
j_call: TRBJ2-2
cdr3_aa: CASSSTGTGEAGELFF
cdr3_nt: TGCGCCAGCAGCTCCACCGGGACAGGGGAGGCCGGGGAGCTGTTTTTT

v_call: TRBV5-1
clone_size: .
d_call: .
j_call: TRBJ2-1
cdr3_aa: CASSLAGGAGNEQFF
cdr3_nt: TGCGCCAGCAGCTTGGCCGGTGGCGCAGGGAATGAGCAGTTCTTC

v_call: TRBV18
clone_size: .
d_call: .
j_call: TRBJ1-4
cdr3_aa: CASSRATGGKLFF
cdr3_nt: TGTGCCAGCTCACGGGCCACGGGGGGAAAACTGTTTTTT

v_call: TRBV6-6
clone_size: .
d_call: TRBD2
j_call: TRBJ2-7
cdr3_aa: CASSYQLAGGVDEQYF
cdr3_nt: TGTGCCAGCAGTTACCAGCTAGCGGGCGGAGTCGACGAGCAGTACTTC

v_call: TRBV3-1/TRBV3-2
clone_size: .
d_call: TRBD1
j_call: TRBJ1-1
cdr3_aa: CASSAQGAAFF
cdr3_nt: TGTGCCAGCAGCGCACAGGGGGCGGCTTTCTTT

v_call: TRBV29-1
clone_size: .
d_call: .
j_call: TRBJ1-3
cdr3_aa: CSVRGVGNTIYF
cdr3_nt: TGCAGCGTTAGGGGTGTCGGAAACACCATATATTTT

v_call: TRBV6-5
clone_size: .
d_call: TRBD1
j_call: TRBJ1-2
cdr3_aa: CASSWGAGGDYGYTF
cdr3_nt: TGTGCCAGCAGCTGGGGGGCAGGGGGCGACTATGGCTACACCTTC

v_call: TRBV30
clone_size: .
d_call: TRBD1
j_call: TRBJ1-4
cdr3_aa: CAWSRQGSNEKLFF
cdr3_nt: TGTGCCTGGAGCCGACAGGGTTCAAATGAAAAACTGTTTTTT

v_call: TRBV19
clone_size: .
d_call: TRBD1
j_call: TRBJ1-1
cdr3_aa: CASSRGDRANTEAFF
cdr3_nt: TGTGCCAGTAGTAGAGGGGACAGGGCGAACACTGAAGCTTTCTTT

v_call: TRBV2
clone_size: .
d_call: TRBD2
j_call: TRBJ2-6
cdr3_aa: CASRPGLASSGANVLTF
cdr3_nt: TGTGCCAGCAGGCCGGGACTAGCATCGTCTGGGGCCAACGTCCTGACTTTC

v_call: TRBV21-1
clone_size: .
d_call: .
j_call: TRBJ1-2
cdr3_aa: CASSSAGYGYTF
cdr3_nt: TGTGCCAGCAGCTCGGCGGGCTATGGCTACACCTTC

v_call: TRBV5-6
clone_size: .
d_call: TRBD2
j_call: TRBJ2-7
cdr3_aa: CASSYPTSGVDEQYF
cdr3_nt: TGTGCCAGCAGTTACCCGACTAGCGGGGTCGACGAGCAGTACTTC

v_call: TRBV7-8
clone_size: .
d_call: .
j_call: TRBJ2-1
cdr3_aa: CASSLMWYAGSYNEQFF
cdr3_nt: TGTGCCAGCAGCTTAATGTGGTACGCCGGCTCCTACAATGAGCAGTTCTTC

v_call: TRBV6-6
clone_size: .
d_call: .
j_call: TRBJ1-3
cdr3_aa: CASRSGGFGNTIYF
cdr3_nt: TGTGCCAGCCGGAGTGGAGGCTTTGGAAACACCATATATTTT

v_call: TRBV15
clone_size: .
d_call: TRBD1
j_call: TRBJ1-3
cdr3_aa: CATSRGTASGNTIYF
cdr3_nt: TGTGCCACCAGCAGGGGGACAGCCTCTGGAAACACCATATATTTT

v_call: TRBV12-3/TRBV12-4
clone_size: .
d_call: .
j_call: TRBJ1-2
cdr3_aa: CASSFRGPGGYTF
cdr3_nt: TGTGCCAGCAGTTTCCGAGGGCCTGGTGGCTACACCTTC

v_call: TRBV20-1
clone_size: .
d_call: .
j_call: TRBJ2-5
cdr3_aa: CSARGRETQYF
cdr3_nt: TGCAGTGCTAGAGGGAGGGAGACCCAGTACTTC

v_call: TRBV18
clone_size: .
d_call: TRBD1
j_call: TRBJ1-6
cdr3_aa: CASSPPGQPSPLHF
cdr3_nt: TGTGCCAGCTCACCACCGGGACAGCCTTCACCCCTCCACTTT

v_call: TRBV7-2
clone_size: once
d_call: .
j_call: TRBJ1-2
cdr3_aa: CASSFGPSGIYGYTF
cdr3_nt: TGTGCCAGCAGCTTTGGCCCCTCGGGAATTTATGGCTACACCTTC

v_call: TRBV19
clone_size: few
d_call: .
j_call: TRBJ2-7
cdr3_aa: CASSIGGGNSYEQYF
cdr3_nt: TGTGCCAGTAGTATAGGAGGGGGTAACTCCTACGAGCAGTACTTC

v_call: TRBV5-5
clone_size: .
d_call: TRBD1
j_call: TRBJ1-1
cdr3_aa: CASSPKQGAEFLGNTEAFF
cdr3_nt: TGTGCCAGCAGCCCAAAACAGGGGGCAGAGTTTTTAGGGAACACTGAAGCTTTCTTT

v_call: TRBV3-1/TRBV3-2
clone_size: .
d_call: TRBD1
j_call: TRBJ1-5
cdr3_aa: CASSQGGQGTAQPQHF
cdr3_nt: TGTGCCAGCAGCCAAGGGGGACAGGGGACCGCTCAGCCCCAGCATTTT

v_call: TRBV18
clone_size: .
d_call: TRBD1
j_call: TRBJ2-7
cdr3_aa: CASSPGTGDYEQYF
cdr3_nt: TGTGCCAGCTCACCAGGGACAGGAGACTACGAGCAGTACTTC

v_call: TRBV3-1/TRBV3-2
clone_size: .
d_call: TRBD2
j_call: TRBJ2-2
cdr3_aa: CASSQRESGELFF
cdr3_nt: TGTGCCAGCAGCCAGCGGGAGTCCGGGGAGCTGTTTTTT

v_call: TRBV27
clone_size: .
d_call: TRBD1
j_call: TRBJ1-1
cdr3_aa: CASSRGQKTEAFF
cdr3_nt: TGTGCCAGCAGCAGGGGGCAGAAAACTGAAGCTTTCTTT

v_call: TRBV9
clone_size: .
d_call: .
j_call: TRBJ2-2
cdr3_aa: CASSVVSGTGELFF
cdr3_nt: TGTGCCAGCAGCGTAGTTAGCGGCACCGGGGAGCTGTTTTTT

v_call: TRBV27
clone_size: once
d_call: .
j_call: TRBJ1-5
cdr3_aa: CASSALVHQPQHF
cdr3_nt: TGTGCCAGCTCCGCGCTGGTCCATCAGCCCCAGCATTTT

v_call: TRBV24-1
clone_size: .
d_call: .
j_call: TRBJ1-2
cdr3_aa: CATSDTKGVNYGYTF
cdr3_nt: TGTGCCACCAGTGATACAAAAGGGGTGAACTATGGCTACACCTTC

v_call: TRBV6-6
clone_size: .
d_call: TRBD2
j_call: TRBJ2-1
cdr3_aa: CASRGRGEQFF
cdr3_nt: TGTGCCAGCAGGGGGAGGGGTGAGCAGTTCTTC

v_call: TRBV6-6
clone_size: .
d_call: .
j_call: TRBJ1-6
cdr3_aa: CASSRFGETSTFNSPLHF
cdr3_nt: TGTGCCAGCAGCCGATTCGGGGAGACTTCTACCTTTAATTCACCCCTCCACTTT

v_call: TRBV4-3
clone_size: .
d_call: TRBD1
j_call: TRBJ2-5
cdr3_aa: CASSPRTGLQETQYF
cdr3_nt: TGCGCCAGCAGCCCCAGGACAGGTCTACAAGAGACCCAGTACTTC